The rows below give T cell receptor beta chains drawn from one sample of a study of blood T cells in healthy people across ages. A single record per CDR3 protein comes from TCRdb applying MiXCR to the 5' RACE reads. The sample consists of nearly 800,000 distinct CDR3 sequences, roughly 25% of them appearing once. The same sample was also used in a study of T cells of mothers and their children.

Sequenced sample: blood. These receptors all stem from a boy aged 10-17 years in good health. Both conserved end residues are part of each CDR3.

J gene,V gene,CDR3 protein
TRBJ2-7,TRBV6-1,CASRSRQGPYEQYF
TRBJ2-7,TRBV6-5,CASSRAGSSYEQYF
TRBJ2-5,TRBV25-1,CASSDGDRGDRETQYF
-,TRBV27,CASSLSRGGETQYF
TRBJ2-2,TRBV20-1,CSARDYGVPNTGELFF
TRBJ2-7,TRBV2,CASSGPTSGGAASYEQYF
TRBJ2-2,TRBV7-2,CASSLPIEGTGELFF
TRBJ2-1,TRBV28,CASTLGDNEQFF
TRBJ2-5,TRBV12-3/TRBV12-4,CASKIGGGGETQYF
TRBJ2-1,TRBV6-2/TRBV6-3,CASGRGGLEQFF
TRBJ1-4,TRBV2,CASSAPDRGNEKLFF
TRBJ2-7,TRBV28,CATTNQRLLGYEQYF
TRBJ2-3,TRBV18,CASSPPQGVHTQYF
TRBJ1-1,TRBV5-6,CASSLSGQNTEAFF
-,TRBV28,CASSPLQSSAQETQYF
TRBJ1-4,TRBV18,CASSSGTTNEKLFF
TRBJ2-5,TRBV24-1,CATSDPGLAGTQETQYF
TRBJ2-1,TRBV5-1,CASLSTGASSYNEQFF
TRBJ1-4,TRBV7-9,CASSLGRIEKLFF
TRBJ2-6,TRBV29-1,CSVEARGAGGANVLTF
TRBJ1-3,TRBV12-3/TRBV12-4,CASSFFPGTGNTIYF
TRBJ2-7,TRBV30,CAWSVRVAVYEQYF
TRBJ1-4,TRBV7-2,CASSGGRDTHEKLFF
TRBJ1-5,TRBV5-1,CASSFQGTEPQHF
TRBJ2-4,TRBV6-2/TRBV6-3,CAETPASGGCVSGKNIQYF
TRBJ1-5,TRBV7-6,CASSLAAASPPQHF
TRBJ2-1,TRBV6-2/TRBV6-3,CASSQMGLAQNNEQFF
TRBJ2-4,TRBV27,CASSSSGVAKNIQYF
TRBJ1-6,TRBV2,CASTSTGSSYNSPLHF
TRBJ2-7,TRBV20-1,CSARDIPTSGPYEQYF
TRBJ2-1,TRBV28,CASTGLAAYNEQFF
TRBJ2-3,TRBV7-2,CASSLARWRAEDTQYF
TRBJ2-3,TRBV20-1,CSAPQGGSTDTQYF
TRBJ2-2,TRBV12-3/TRBV12-4,CASSFWGSGGRRGELFF
TRBJ2-7,TRBV30,CAWSVGTGDYEPYF
TRBJ2-5,TRBV7-2,CASSLGDRGSQETQYF
TRBJ1-1,TRBV12-2,CASRPRTLSLSTEAFF
TRBJ1-5,TRBV12-3/TRBV12-4,CASSSFGDQPQHF
TRBJ1-1,TRBV7-9,CASTTGPRGNTEAFF
TRBJ2-4,TRBV29-1,CSVDQGYIQYF
TRBJ2-5,TRBV7-2,CASSLTGHMETQYF
TRBJ2-3,TRBV12-3/TRBV12-4,CASSLFAASTDTQYF
TRBJ2-7,TRBV29-1,CSVGGGTVEQYF
TRBJ2-7,TRBV20-1,CSARRAGAYEQYF
TRBJ2-3,TRBV18,CASSPSTVDTQYF
-,TRBV20-1,CSAREGLAGGFVEQYF
TRBJ2-1,TRBV6-6,CASVPGPSSYNEQFF
TRBJ2-5,TRBV5-1,CASSGLAGAQETQYF
TRBJ2-5,TRBV23-1,CASSQSFPGIGETQYF
TRBJ2-7,TRBV12-3/TRBV12-4,CASSLAQLAGEQYF